This TCR beta chain is from a study of identical twins' blood T cells. Study-wide results and caveats: Out-of-frame TCRbeta clonotypes reportedly had markedly more similar V usage in twins than unrelated donors.

A note on this clonotype: Its antigen is unidentified.

Donors were six healthy women in three monozygous twin pairs. Libraries were made from RNA as TCR cDNA, using a modified protocol. Per the authors' pipeline: Each donor had about 90,000 to nearly 500,000 clonotypes. MiXCR, applied by TCRdb to the 5' RACE reads, yields one record per CDR3 protein. These V and J calls are TCRdb output, not the study's own analysis. Of a few hundred thousand distinct CDR3 sequences in the sample, approximately 30% were seen once. The CDR3 length is 15 residues. The germline V gene encodes CDR1 SQVTM and CDR2 ANQGSEA. The V end lost 6 bases, the J end lost 5 bases, and 22 bases lay between the germline ends.

Sequenced sample: PBMCs. J is TRBJ1-2 and V is TRBV29-1; tentatively, D is TRBD1 (5 bases). The source of this sequence is a woman aged 18 to 49 in good health. The CDR3 DNA is TGCAGCGTCGACCCCGACAGAATCCAAGGGTATGGCTACACCTTC. Translation: CSVDPDRIQGYGYTF.